These T cell receptor beta chains were read from a single sample in a study of T-cell reconstitution after alpha-beta-depleted transplantation in children. MiXCR was run by TCRdb on the PCR reads, yielding one entry per CDR3 protein. The sample carries some 550,000 distinct CDR3 sequences, roughly 24% recorded once. Here the sequenced sample was PBMCs, mostly from graft donor cells, taken 360 days after TCRalphabeta/CD19-depleted stem cell transplant. Every receptor here comes from a boy under three years old who had a stem cell transplant for acute myeloid leukemia, so the T cells may come from the graft donor. Each CDR3 is given with its conserved first and last residue. A D gene is named only where the DNA matches it firmly. The size of a clone is reported for some rows only, either as once, few or many, or as a class for expanded clones.

TRBJ2-3,TRBV20-1,.,many,TGCAGTGCTAGAGCAGGGCTCACAGATACGCAGTATTTT,CSARAGLTDTQYF
TRBJ2-5,TRBV3-1,.,.,TGTGCCAGCAGCCAACAACTAGGACGAGAGACCCAGTACTTC,CASSQQLGRETQYF
TRBJ2-5,TRBV5-1,TRBD2,.,TGCGCCAGCAGCCTGAGCGCCGGGGGGTACCAAGAGACCCAGTACTTC,CASSLSAGGYQETQYF
TRBJ1-5,TRBV20-1,.,.,TGCAGTGCTGTAACAGGGTTGTATAGCAATCAGCCCCAGCATTTT,CSAVTGLYSNQPQHF
TRBJ2-7,TRBV29-1,.,.,TGCAGCGCTGGCACTGGACCGTTTCCCTCCCTATGGGAGCAGTACTTC,CSAGTGPFPSLWEQYF
TRBJ1-1,TRBV7-9,.,.,TGTGCCAGCAGCTTAGGGGTACGGGCTGAAGCTTTCTTT,CASSLGVRAEAFF
TRBJ1-4,TRBV29-1,TRBD1,many,TGCAGCGTTGAAGGCAGGGGGCGAGAGGAAAAACTGTTTTTT,CSVEGRGREEKLFF
TRBJ2-5,TRBV7-7,TRBD1,few,TGTGCCAGCAGCTTACTTAGACAGGGTACAAAGGAGACCCAGTACTTC,CASSLLRQGTKETQYF
TRBJ2-3,TRBV5-1,TRBD2,.,TGCGCCAGCAGCTCGAACCTGGCGGGGGGGCCGGGAGATACGCAGTATTTT,CASSSNLAGGPGDTQYF
TRBJ2-5,TRBV12-3/TRBV12-4,.,few,TGTGCCAGCAGAAAGGACGGAATAGAGACCCAGTACTTC,CASRKDGIETQYF
TRBJ1-3,TRBV7-8,.,few,TGTGCCAGCAGCCCCGTTGGATCCCCTGGAAACACCATATATTTT,CASSPVGSPGNTIYF
TRBJ2-5,TRBV15,.,.,TGTGCCACCAGGCATCCGGGGAGGCAAGAGACCCAGTACTTC,CATRHPGRQETQYF
TRBJ1-2,TRBV12-3/TRBV12-4,.,many,TGTGCCAGCAGTACCTCACAGGGTAACTATGGCTACACCTTC,CASSTSQGNYGYTF
TRBJ1-2,TRBV5-1,.,.,TGCGCCAGCAGCTTGAGAGGGGATGGCGGCTACACCTTC,CASSLRGDGGYTF
TRBJ2-2,TRBV29-1,.,many,TGCAGCGTTGATCTTGGCCTAACCGGGGAGCTGTTTTTT,CSVDLGLTGELFF
TRBJ1-1,TRBV7-2,TRBD1,.,TGTGCCAGCAGCGTCTCCGGGACAGGCATGAACACTGAAGCTTTCTTT,CASSVSGTGMNTEAFF
TRBJ2-1,TRBV5-1,.,few,TGCGCCAGCAGCTTGGCTGCCTACTCCTCCTACAATGAGCAGTTCTTC,CASSLAAYSSYNEQFF
TRBJ1-5,TRBV6-5,.,few,TGTGCCAGCAGTTCTGTGGAGTCACGACCTAATCAGCCCCAGCATTTT,CASSSVESRPNQPQHF
TRBJ2-4,TRBV20-1,.,.,TGCAGTGCCCGGAGCCCAAGGCAGGGCCAAAACATTCAGTACTTC,CSARSPRQGQNIQYF
TRBJ2-7,TRBV30,TRBD1,.,TGTGCCTGGAGCCGGGACAGCTTATACGAGCAGTACTTC,CAWSRDSLYEQYF
TRBJ1-1,TRBV20-1,.,many,TGCAGTGCTAGAGACTACAGCCGGAGCTACACTGAAGCTTTCTTT,CSARDYSRSYTEAFF
TRBJ2-7,TRBV24-1,TRBD1,.,TGTGCCACCAGCCGGGGACAGGGGAACTACGAGCAGTACTTC,CATSRGQGNYEQYF
TRBJ2-7,TRBV12-3/TRBV12-4,TRBD1,.,TGTGCCAGCAGTTATCCGGGACAGGGGGTACACGAGCAGTACTTC,CASSYPGQGVHEQYF
TRBJ2-5,TRBV20-1,.,few,TGCAGTGCTAGAGAACCGCTCCAAGAGACCCAGTACTTC,CSAREPLQETQYF
TRBJ2-5,TRBV5-1,TRBD1,few,TGTGCCAGCAGCCTGGGACAGGGTAGTGAGACCCAGTACTTC,CASSLGQGSETQYF
TRBJ2-2,TRBV4-1,.,.,TGCGCCAGCAGCCAAGATCGTGCAGGCGCGAACACCGGGGAGCTGTTTTTT,CASSQDRAGANTGELFF
TRBJ2-2,TRBV2,.,many,TGTGCCAGCAGTGTATGGCAGGGGGGCACCGGGGAGCTGTTTTTT,CASSVWQGGTGELFF
TRBJ2-1,TRBV20-1,.,.,TGCAGTGCTAGAGGAGGCGGGGGCCACTACAATGAGCAGTTCTTC,CSARGGGGHYNEQFF
TRBJ2-7,TRBV7-3,.,few,TGTGCCAGCAGCTTAACCGGACCTAGCTCCTACGAGCAGTACTTC,CASSLTGPSSYEQYF
TRBJ2-5,TRBV20-1,TRBD2,few,TGCAGTGCTGGGGGACTAGTAGACCAAGAGACCCAGTACTTC,CSAGGLVDQETQYF
TRBJ1-6,TRBV28,.,many,TGTGCCAGCCTGGATCGGCTCTCCTATAATTCACCCCTCCACTTT,CASLDRLSYNSPLHF
TRBJ2-5,TRBV5-1,.,.,TGCGCCAGCAGCGTGCTCGAGCTCCAAGAGACCCAGTACTTC,CASSVLELQETQYF
TRBJ1-2,TRBV20-1,.,few,TGCAGTGCTCAACGCGACTATGGCTACACCTTC,CSAQRDYGYTF
TRBJ2-1,TRBV6-5,.,many,TGTGCCAGCAGTTACTCGATTACGGGGGCGGGGTACAATGAGCAGTTCTTC,CASSYSITGAGYNEQFF
TRBJ2-1,TRBV20-1,TRBD2,many,TGCCGCGGGGGGCCTGTCTACAATGAGCAGTTCTTC,CRGGPVYNEQFF
TRBJ2-1,TRBV4-1,TRBD2,.,TGCGCCAGCAGCCAAGAGGCGACTAGCAGACCCTACAATGAGCAGTTCTTC,CASSQEATSRPYNEQFF
TRBJ2-3,TRBV12-3/TRBV12-4,.,medium-sized,TGTGCCAGCAGTTTCAGGGACCAGGCGGATACGCAGTATTTT,CASSFRDQADTQYF
TRBJ2-2,TRBV3-1,.,many,TGTGCCAGCAGCCCCGGGCCTCGGAGAACCGGGGAGCTGTTTTTT,CASSPGPRRTGELFF
TRBJ2-7,TRBV14,TRBD1,.,TGTGCCAGCAGCCAGGAGACAGGGTCCTACGAGCAGTACTTC,CASSQETGSYEQYF
TRBJ1-2,TRBV6-5,.,many,TGTGCCAGCAGTTACCGGCAGCCTAACTATGGCTACACCTTC,CASSYRQPNYGYTF
TRBJ2-1,TRBV27,TRBD2,.,TGTGCCAGCAGTTTACGCAGACTAGCGGGGGGGCCCTACTACAATGAGCAGTTCTTC,CASSLRRLAGGPYYNEQFF
TRBJ2-3,TRBV19,TRBD1,.,TGTGCCAGTAGTTTGCGGACAGGGGAAGGGACAGATACGCAGTATTTT,CASSLRTGEGTDTQYF
TRBJ2-7,TRBV29-1,.,.,TGCAGCGTTGAATTTTCAGGGGTTCCTTCCTACGAGCAGTACTTC,CSVEFSGVPSYEQYF
TRBJ1-1,TRBV20-1,.,many,TGCAGTGCTAGACGCGGAGCCCCGAACACTGAAGCTTTCTTT,CSARRGAPNTEAFF
TRBJ2-3,TRBV7-9,.,few,TGTGCCAGCAGCCCCGACAGTGCTAGGGCAGATACGCAGTATTTT,CASSPDSARADTQYF
TRBJ2-3,TRBV10-3,TRBD1,many,TGTGCCATCAGCCCGGGACAGGGGAGGGATACGCAGTATTTT,CAISPGQGRDTQYF
TRBJ2-7,TRBV20-1,.,few,TGCAGTGCTAGAGATCCCTGGTCCTCCTACGAGCAGTACTTC,CSARDPWSSYEQYF
TRBJ2-5,TRBV12-3/TRBV12-4,.,many,TGTGCCAGCAGTTTATTAAACCGGGAGACCCAGTACTTC,CASSLLNRETQYF
TRBJ1-3,TRBV11-2,.,many,TGTGCCAGCAGCTTACGGGGGTTATCCGGAAACACCATATATTTT,CASSLRGLSGNTIYF